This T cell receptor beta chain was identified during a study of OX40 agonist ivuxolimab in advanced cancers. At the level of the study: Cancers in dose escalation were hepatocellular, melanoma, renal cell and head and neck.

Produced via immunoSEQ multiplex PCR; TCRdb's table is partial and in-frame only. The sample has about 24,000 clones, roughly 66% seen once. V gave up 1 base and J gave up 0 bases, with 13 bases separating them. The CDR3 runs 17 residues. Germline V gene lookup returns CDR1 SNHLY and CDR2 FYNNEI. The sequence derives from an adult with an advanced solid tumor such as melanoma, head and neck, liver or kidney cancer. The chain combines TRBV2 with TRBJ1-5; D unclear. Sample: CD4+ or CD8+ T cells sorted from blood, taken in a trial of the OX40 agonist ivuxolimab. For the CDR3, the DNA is TGTGCCAGCAGTGAAGATGAAAGGTGGGATAGCAATCAGCCCCAGCATTTT. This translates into CASSEDERWDSNQPQHF.